This paragraph reports one T cell receptor (beta chain). Its antigen is still unknown. Only in-frame clones appear in the TCRdb table, and some are missing; sequencing was by immunoSEQ multiplex PCR. The table records more than 400,000 clones, around 92% of them present only once. This entry belongs to a study of Ad26.COV2.S vaccination and SARS-CoV-2 variants. Study details: Ad26.COV2.S, an intramuscular injection, was given once or twice 56 days apart.

Regarding the study as a whole: People who got the vaccine or the placebo had similar non-spike TCR breadth. A substantial breadth of spike-specific CD8+ and CD4+ T cell responses after vaccination has been reported.

Treatment in this sample: about 20 received Ad26.COV2.S at low or high dose, single or two shots; 5 received placebo; per-sample allocation not given. It was on day 63 after the first vaccine or placebo injection that samples were taken. This adult donor, from Boston, was 18-55 years old. The V gene's germline CDR1 is KGHSH and CDR2 LQKENI. The CDR3 has 15 amino acids. V was pared by 5 bases and J by 4 bases, with 17 bases between. J is TRBJ1-2 and V is TRBV18; D uncertain. The specimen comprised peripheral blood, sampled in a trial of Ad26.COV2.S vaccine versus placebo. This clonotype was sampled from a person aged 18-60 years who received the Ad26.COV2.S COVID-19 vaccine or a placebo. The CDR3: CASSTPSSQVYGYTF. In nucleotides, the CDR3 is TGTGCCAGCTCAACTCCCTCCTCGCAGGTCTATGGCTACACCTTC.